The 24 T cell receptor beta chains given below trace back to one sample, sequenced in a study of cytomegalovirus exposure and HLA in healthy donors. Both 60 Vbeta primers and 13 Jbeta primers went into the PCR. The repertoire was sequenced with immunoSEQ multiplex PCR; TCRdb's copy has only in-frame clones and lacks some. Of about 120,000 clones in the sample, 60% to 80% were seen once. The material sequenced was PBMCs. The source of these receptors is a human donor in good health.

The V and J genes are TRBV9 and TRBJ1-2, with TRBD1 matching over 7 bases. After removal of 4 bases from V and 4 bases from J, the junction contained 7 bases not matched to a gene. This CDR3 contains 14 residues. Germline V gene lookup returns CDR1 SGDLS and CDR2 YYNGEE. CDR3 sequence: CASSTGDSLYGYTF. The CDR3 DNA reads TGTGCCAGCAGCACAGGGGACAGCCTCTATGGCTACACCTTC.

V and J are TRBV9 and TRBJ2-5, with D perhaps matching TRBD2 (8 bases). CDR1 SGDLS and CDR2 YYNGEE come from the germline V gene. Trimming removed 4 bases at V and 2 bases at J, with 15 bases between. This CDR3 is 15 amino acids long. The chain's CDR3 is CASSSRGTSQETQYF. The CDR3, as DNA: TGTGCCAGCAGCTCCAGGGGGACTAGTCAAGAGACCCAGTACTTC.

This chain links TRBV2 with TRBJ1-5; TRBD1 aligns across 7 bases. CDR3 length: 12 amino acids. V lost 8 bases to trimming and J lost 6 bases; unmatched junction nucleotides: 4. From germline, CDR1 is SNHLY and CDR2 FYNNEI. The CDR3 spells CASGQDFQPQHF. CDR3 nucleotide sequence: TGTGCCAGCGGACAGGACTTTCAGCCCCAGCATTTT.

This chain uses TRBV23-1 with TRBJ1-3; tentative D call: TRBD1 (6 bases). TRBV23-1 is an open reading frame whose function is uncertain. Trimming removed 2 bases at V and 0 bases at J, with 8 bases between. The CDR3 runs to 15 residues. Here the CDR3 reads CASSQGGNSGNTIYF. The CDR3 DNA follows: TGCGCCAGCAGTCAAGGGGGCAACTCTGGAAACACCATATATTTT.

The chain combines TRBV15 with TRBJ2-3; maybe TRBD1 (6 bases). This CDR3 region has 14 residues. V gave up 1 base and J gave up 8 bases, with 13 bases separating them. Germline CDR1 LNHNV, CDR2 YYDKDF (reference sequence). The CDR3 loop reads CATSRAEQGGTQYF. The DNA for the CDR3 is TGTGCCACCAGCAGAGCCGAACAGGGCGGTACGCAGTATTTT.

In this sample, this clone turned up a few times. This chain connects TRBV7-9 to TRBJ1-1; TRBD1 is a possible D gene (5 bases). The V gene's germline CDR1 is SEHNR and CDR2 FQNEAQ (reference sequence). The V end was cut by 2 bases, the J end by 8 bases, with 24 bases between. The CDR3 runs to 17 residues. This chain's CDR3 is CASSLSRTQPNSPEAFF. As DNA, the CDR3 is TGTGCCAGCAGCTTAAGTCGGACACAGCCCAATTCACCAGAAGCTTTCTTT.

V usage is TRBV30 and J usage is TRBJ1-6, with TRBD1 matching 7 bases. The CDR3 consists of 15 residues. V lost 1 base to trimming and J lost 9 bases; unmatched junction nucleotides: 9. Germline V CDR1 and CDR2: GTSNPN, SVGIG (reference sequence). Written as DNA, the CDR3 is TGTGCCTGGAGTGAGACAGGGACTCTTGTTTCACCCCTCCACTTT. It yields the protein CAWSETGTLVSPLHF.

The chain links TRBV4-1 to TRBJ1-3; D unresolved. Germline lookup yields CDR1 MGHRA and CDR2 YSYEKL. There are 15 residues in the CDR3. Trimming cost V 1 base and J 4 bases, with 11 bases left between them. The CDR3 bases are TGCGCCAGCAGCCAAGTAGGAGGTTCGGGAAACACCATATATTTT. Protein: CASSQVGGSGNTIYF.

The chain combines TRBV7-8 with TRBJ2-7; possible D gene TRBD1, 5 bases. The CDR3 has 14 residues. Trimming shortened V by 5 bases and J by 3 bases, and 14 bases separated the two germline ends. Germline lookup yields CDR1 SGHVS and CDR2 FQNEAQ. CDR3 nucleotide sequence: TGTGCCAGCAGCCAAGGACAAGTCAACTACGAGCAGTACTTC. Amino acids: CASSQGQVNYEQYF.

This clone occurred a few times. Here the CDR3 reads CASSLAGQRGNTGELFF. The CDR3 coding sequence is TGCGCCAGCAGCTTGGCCGGGCAGCGGGGGAACACCGGGGAGCTGTTTTTT. The genes are TRBV5-1 and TRBJ2-2, with 7 bases identical to TRBD2. The CDR3 totals 17 residues. Germline V gives CDR1 SGHRS, CDR2 YFSETQ. Germline trimming cut 0 bases from V and 1 base from J; bases unmatched to any gene: 6.

This clone was observed once. The chain combines TRBV1 with TRBJ2-5; the tabulated D call, TRBD2, remains unverified against the DNA. TRBV1 is designated a pseudogene. This CDR3 has 17 residues. CDR3 sequence: CTSSEKPPGLAGETQYF. The CDR3, as DNA: TGCACCAGCAGTGAAAAGCCACCGGGACTAGCGGGAGAGACCCAGTACTTC.

CDR3 in amino acids: CASSPVREAHEQYF. Written as DNA, the CDR3 is TGTGCCAGCTCACCGGTCAGGGAGGCCCACGAGCAGTACTTC. J is TRBJ2-7 and V is TRBV18, with D maybe TRBD2 (6 bases). Germline assignment: CDR1 KGHSH and CDR2 LQKENI. V gave up 3 bases and J gave up 5 bases, with 14 bases separating them. CDR3 length: 14 amino acids.

The chain uses TRBV6-7 and TRBJ2-7; 9 nucleotides line up with TRBD1. TRBV6-7 counts as an open reading frame of uncertain function. V lost 5 bases, J lost 1 base, and 9 bases stayed unmatched. The CDR3 covers 16 residues. CDR3 in amino acids: CASSPNRDRESYEQYF. The DNA of the CDR3 is TGTGCCAGCAGTCCTAACCGGGACAGGGAATCCTACGAGCAGTACTTC.

The gene calls are TRBV6-5 and TRBJ1-5, with 8 bases that match TRBD1. Germline V gives CDR1 MNHEY, CDR2 SVGAGI. The CDR3 loop spans 15 amino acids. Trimming removed 2 bases from V and 10 bases from J; junction bases left unmatched: 10. Written as DNA, the CDR3 is TGTGCCAGCAGTTACACCGCCGGGACAGGTATTCCCCAGCATTTT. Amino acids: CASSYTAGTGIPQHF.

This rearrangement joins TRBV29-1 to TRBJ1-6, with TRBD1 identical over 7 bases. The length of the CDR3 is 14 residues. The germline V gene has CDR1 SQVTM and CDR2 ANQGSEA. Trimming at V came to 6 bases and at J to 9 bases, leaving 11 bases not matched to a gene. The CDR3 coding sequence is TGCAGCGTCGCGTTCGGCAGGGACAGTTCACCCCTCCACTTT. It translates to CSVAFGRDSSPLHF. Variable domain in full (rest from reference TRBV29-1 and TRBJ1-6): SAVISQKPSRDICQRGTSLTIQCQVDSQVTMMFWYRQQPGQSLTLIATANQGSEATYESGFVIDKFPISRPNLTFSTLTVSNMSPEDSSIYLCSVAFGRDSSPLHFGNGTRLTVT.

The rearrangement links TRBV6-6 to TRBJ2-7; TRBD2 matches 8 bases. Germline values: CDR1 MNHNY, CDR2 SVGAGI (reference sequence). The CDR3 totals 15 residues. Trimming at V came to 2 bases and at J to 4 bases, leaving 7 bases not matched to a gene. The CDR3 sequence: CASSYQAGARYEQYF. In DNA, the CDR3 is TGTGCCAGCAGTTACCAAGCGGGAGCAAGGTACGAGCAGTACTTC.

The V call is TRBV27, the J call TRBJ2-6, with D perhaps matching TRBD2 (6 bases). V was shortened by 5 bases and J by 1 base, with 12 bases between the two germline ends. Germline V gene data show CDR1 as MNHEY and CDR2 as SMNVEV (reference sequence). This CDR3 spans 16 amino acids. CDR3 region: CASSRGIRSGANVLTF. Written as DNA, the CDR3 is TGTGCCAGCAGTCGGGGGATACGGTCTGGGGCCAACGTCCTGACTTTC.

This rearrangement joins TRBV7-6 to TRBJ2-7; 7 bases are a match to TRBD2. Germline V CDR1 and CDR2: SGHVS, FNYEAQ. The V gene end was trimmed by 7 bases and the J gene end by 6 bases; junction bases not matched to a gene: 15. The CDR3 consists of 15 residues. The CDR3 loop is CASTLLPGGGGEQYF. The CDR3 DNA sequence: TGTGCCAGCACCCTCCTTCCGGGGGGAGGCGGCGAGCAGTACTTC. Complete variable domain (other parts from reference TRBV7-6 and TRBJ2-7): GAGVSQSPRYKVTKRGQDVALRCDPISGHVSLYWYRQALGQGPEFLTYFNYEAQQDKSGLPNDRFSAERPEGSISTLTIQRTEQRDSAMYRCASTLLPGGGGEQYFGPGTRLTVT.

The chain's CDR3 is CASSVATPGAIQYF. CDR3 in DNA: TGTGCCAGCAGCGTAGCCACCCCTGGAGCCATTCAGTACTTC. The chain is built from TRBV9 and TRBJ2-4, with D uncertain. V shed 0 bases and J shed 9 bases, with 13 bases lying between them. There are 14 residues in the CDR3. The germline gives CDR1 SGDLS, CDR2 YYNGEE.

The chain joins TRBV28 to TRBJ2-3, with a weak D call TRBD2 (6 bases). Germline CDR1 and CDR2: MDHEN and SYDVKM. V was pared by 4 bases and J by 6 bases, with 23 bases between. The CDR3 runs 17 residues. Here the CDR3 reads CASSSQQWGVVGDTQYF. The CDR3 DNA follows: TGTGCCAGCAGTTCCCAACAATGGGGGGTAGTGGGCGATACGCAGTATTTT.

The chain has TRBV7-3 and TRBJ2-3; tentative D call: TRBD2 (7 bases). The CDR3 totals 15 residues. Between the trimmed V and J ends, which lost 2 bases and 3 bases, there was a span of 12 bases. The germline gives CDR1 SGHTA, CDR2 FQGTGA. The CDR3 DNA sequence: TGTGCCAGCAGCTTAGACGGGGGGCGGACAGATACGCAGTATTTT. The encoded protein is CASSLDGGRTDTQYF.

The rearrangement uses TRBV27 and TRBJ2-5, with D possibly matching TRBD2 (7 bases). This CDR3 spans 14 amino acids. Per the germline V gene, CDR1 is MNHEY and CDR2 is SMNVEV (reference sequence). V lost 7 bases to trimming and J lost 5 bases, with 17 bases between them. CDR3 amino acids: CASKFRGAVETQYF. CDR3 bases: TGTGCCAGCAAGTTCCGGGGGGCGGTGGAGACCCAGTACTTC.

The chain links TRBV10-2 to TRBJ2-7; no definite D call. The V gene's germline CDR1 is WSHSY and CDR2 SAAADI. With 0 bases removed from V and 4 bases from J, the gap between germline ends came to 7 bases. The CDR3 covers 13 residues. The chain's CDR3 is CASSESYSYEQYF. In DNA form, the CDR3 reads TGCGCCAGCAGTGAGTCCTACAGTTACGAGCAGTACTTC.

This chain links TRBV30 with TRBJ2-2; 11 nucleotides agree with TRBD2. The ends lost 5 bases at V and 5 bases at J; junction bases unmatched: 7. Germline CDR1 and CDR2: GTSNPN and SVGIG (reference sequence). The CDR3 runs to 15 residues. CDR3 region: CAWALAGGQTGELFF. CDR3 sequence (DNA): TGTGCCTGGGCGTTAGCGGGGGGGCAAACCGGGGAGCTGTTTTTT.